This T cell receptor (beta chain) was recovered during a study of OX40 agonist ivuxolimab in advanced cancers. The study in broad terms: The costimulatory receptor OX40 (CD134) was targeted by ivuxolimab, a fully human IgG2 agonistic monoclonal antibody. Intravenous ivuxolimab was administered to patients every 2 weeks at six dose levels: 0.01, 0.1, 0.3, 1.5, 3 and 10 mg/kg. Of the 50 or so patients in dose escalation, 19 had hepatocellular carcinoma, about 15 had melanoma, 9 had renal cell carcinoma and 9 had head and neck cancer. The dose-escalation cohort was 82.7% male with a mean age of about 60 years, ranging from roughly 20 to 80. Patients were allowed to have had prior anti-PD-1, anti-PD-L1 or anti-CTLA-4 therapy, and 30% to 40% of the dose-escalation patients had been treated with checkpoint inhibitors. Three dose-escalation patients achieved partial responses, one with hepatocellular carcinoma and two with cutaneous melanoma. Peripheral TCRbeta sequencing was intended to test whether TCR sequence diversity was altered and clonal T-cell expansion was caused by ivuxolimab. The paper describes the monotherapy dose-escalation part (N of about 55 patients) of the phase I trial of ivuxolimab. On the study overall, not on this receptor specifically: At doses of 0.1 to 3.0 mg/kg, clonal expansion of both CD4+ and CD8+ blood T cells was observed from baseline to week 6. In the 0.1-3.0 mg/kg groups, partial responders had among the lowest normalized peripheral clonal expansion, particularly in CD8+ T cells. After ivuxolimab, expanded clones were on average more numerous among CD8+ T cells than among CD4+ T cells. Low levels of normalized T-cell clonal expansion were also shown by some nonresponding patients. The antigen specificity of the peripheral T cells that underwent clonal expansion was not determined.

Comments on this clone: Its binding antigen is unknown. The sample holds no much larger clone one base away, and base qualities are not on file.

To sequence the TCRbeta CDR3 region, genomic DNA was isolated from the sorted cells. TCRbeta CDR3 regions were sequenced using the immunoSEQ Assay. The source is immuneACCESS, and TCRdb retained only in-frame sequences with V and J called. Part of the clones is not carried over; for the studies checked, unresolved V genes explain less than half of this, and the remainder is unexplained. This sample has about 53,000 clones in its table, and more than 70% of those were observed once. The ten largest account for about 1.6% of the sample. The trial excluded patients who had a history of autoimmune disease or were on systemic immunosuppression. In every dose cohort, peripheral blood was drawn for TCR sequencing at baseline, cycle 4 day 1, and cycle 7 day 1. The samples were taken from a phase I, first-in-human, multicenter, open-label dose-escalation trial of ivuxolimab. Adults with locally advanced or metastatic melanoma, renal cell carcinoma, hepatocellular carcinoma or head and neck squamous cell carcinoma were enrolled in the trial. Before TCR sequencing, CD4+ T cells and CD8+ T cells from peripheral blood were sorted into separate populations.

The germline V gene (reference sequence) sets CDR1 to LNHDA and CDR2 to SQIVND. V drops 6 bases and J drops 0 bases, leaving 14 bases in between. The CDR3 measures 15 amino acids from cysteine to phenylalanine. The only DNA kept is the CDR3, 45 bases in frame from the first base. The sequence came from an adult with an advanced solid tumor such as melanoma, head and neck, liver or kidney cancer. Sequenced material: CD4+ or CD8+ T cells sorted from blood, taken in a trial of the OX40 agonist ivuxolimab. The sequence is built from TRBV19 and TRBJ1-2; the best D guess is TRBD1, with 6 bases matching. The CDR3 has the sequence CASSPTDSANYGYTF. The nucleotide sequence reads as follows: TGTGCCAGTAGCCCGACGGACAGTGCTAACTATGGCTACACCTTC.